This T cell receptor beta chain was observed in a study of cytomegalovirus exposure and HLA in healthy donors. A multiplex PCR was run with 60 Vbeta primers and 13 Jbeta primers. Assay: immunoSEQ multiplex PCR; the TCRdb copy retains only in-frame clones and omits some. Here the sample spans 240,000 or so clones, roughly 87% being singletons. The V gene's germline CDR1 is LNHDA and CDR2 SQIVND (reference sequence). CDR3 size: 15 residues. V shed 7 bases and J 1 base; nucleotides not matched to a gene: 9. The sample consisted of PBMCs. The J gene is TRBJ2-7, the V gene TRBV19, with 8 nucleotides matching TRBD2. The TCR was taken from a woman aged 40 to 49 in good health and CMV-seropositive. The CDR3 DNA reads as TGTGCCAGTACCACGGGAGGGGACGGATCCTACGAGCAGTACTTC. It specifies CASTTGGDGSYEQYF.